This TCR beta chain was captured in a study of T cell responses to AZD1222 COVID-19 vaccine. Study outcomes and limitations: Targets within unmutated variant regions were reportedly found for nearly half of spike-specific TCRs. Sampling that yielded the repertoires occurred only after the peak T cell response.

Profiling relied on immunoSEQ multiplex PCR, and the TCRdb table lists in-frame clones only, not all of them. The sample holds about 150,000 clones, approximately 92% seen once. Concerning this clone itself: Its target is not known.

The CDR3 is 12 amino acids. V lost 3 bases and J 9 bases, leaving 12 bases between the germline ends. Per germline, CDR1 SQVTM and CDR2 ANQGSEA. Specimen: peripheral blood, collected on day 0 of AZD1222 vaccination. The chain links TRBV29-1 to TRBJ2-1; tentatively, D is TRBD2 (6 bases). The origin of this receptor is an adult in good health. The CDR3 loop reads CSVETRSAEQFF. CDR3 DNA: TGCAGCGTTGAGACTAGAAGCGCTGAGCAGTTCTTC.